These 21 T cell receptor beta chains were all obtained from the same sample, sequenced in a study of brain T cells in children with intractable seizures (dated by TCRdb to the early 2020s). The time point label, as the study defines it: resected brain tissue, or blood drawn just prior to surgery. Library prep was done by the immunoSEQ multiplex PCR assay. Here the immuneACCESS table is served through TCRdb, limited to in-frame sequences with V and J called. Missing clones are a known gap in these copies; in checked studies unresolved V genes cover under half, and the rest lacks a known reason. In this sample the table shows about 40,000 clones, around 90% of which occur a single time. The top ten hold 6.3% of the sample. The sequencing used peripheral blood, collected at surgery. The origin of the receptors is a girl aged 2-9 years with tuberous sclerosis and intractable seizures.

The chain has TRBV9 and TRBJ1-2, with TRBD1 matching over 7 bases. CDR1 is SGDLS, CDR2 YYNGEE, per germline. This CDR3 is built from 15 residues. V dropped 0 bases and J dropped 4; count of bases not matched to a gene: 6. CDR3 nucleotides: TGTGCCAGCAGCGTAGCTTCGGGACAGTTCTATGGCTACACCTTC. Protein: CASSVASGQFYGYTF.

The CDR3 DNA follows: TGCGCCAGCGCAAGACTAGCGGGGGACAATGAGCAGTTCTTC. This encodes CASARLAGDNEQFF. V and J are TRBV5-1 and TRBJ2-1, with TRBD2 matching over 12 bases. From germline, CDR1 is SGHRS and CDR2 YFSETQ. CDR3 length: 14 residues. Germline trimming cut 7 bases from V and 5 bases from J; bases unmatched to any gene: 4.

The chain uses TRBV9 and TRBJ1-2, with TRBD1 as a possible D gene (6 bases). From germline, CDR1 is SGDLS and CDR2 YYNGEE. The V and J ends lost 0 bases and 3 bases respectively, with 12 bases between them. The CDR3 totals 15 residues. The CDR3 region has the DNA TGTGCCAGCAGCGTAGGGGGGGCGCCTGACTATGGCTACACCTTC. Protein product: CASSVGGAPDYGYTF. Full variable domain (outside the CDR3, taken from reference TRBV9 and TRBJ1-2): DSGVTQTPKHLITATGQRVTLRCSPRSGDLSVYWYQQSLDQGLQFLIQYYNGEERAKGNILERFSAQQFPDLHSELNLSSLELGDSALYFCASSVGGAPDYGYTFGSGTRLTVV.

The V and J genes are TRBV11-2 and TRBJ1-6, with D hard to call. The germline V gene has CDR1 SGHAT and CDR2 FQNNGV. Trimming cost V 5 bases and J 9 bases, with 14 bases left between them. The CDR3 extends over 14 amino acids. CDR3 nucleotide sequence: TGTGCCAGCAGCCTATCCCCAAGAGCTTCACCCCTCCACTTT. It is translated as CASSLSPRASPLHF.

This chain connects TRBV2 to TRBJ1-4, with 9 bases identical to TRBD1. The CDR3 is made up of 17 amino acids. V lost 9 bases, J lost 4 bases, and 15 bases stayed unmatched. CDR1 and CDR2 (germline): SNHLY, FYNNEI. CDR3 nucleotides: TGTGCCAGTCGAACCGGACAGGGGCCTCTCATTAATGAAAAACTGTTTTTT. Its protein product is CASRTGQGPLINEKLFF. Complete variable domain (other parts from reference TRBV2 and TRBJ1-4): EPEVTQTPSHQVTQMGQEVILRCVPISNHLYFYWYRQILGQKVEFLVSFYNNEISEKSEIFDDQFSVERPDGSNFTLKIRSTKLEDSAMYFCASRTGQGPLINEKLFFGSGTQLSVL.

The CDR3 loop reads CASSILGTGNTEAFF. DNA of the CDR3: TGTGCCAGTAGTATCCTAGGGACAGGGAACACTGAAGCTTTCTTT. The V and J genes are TRBV19 and TRBJ1-1; TRBD1 aligns across 8 bases. Germline V gene lookup returns CDR1 LNHDA and CDR2 SQIVND (reference sequence). The CDR3 extends over 15 amino acids. Trimming cost V 3 bases and J 1 base; bases outside gene matches: 4. Full variable domain (remainder filled in from reference TRBV19 and TRBJ1-1): DGGITQSPKYLFRKEGQNVTLSCEQNLNHDAMYWYRQDPGQGLRLIYYSQIVNDFQKGDIAEGYSVSREKKESFPLTVTSAQKNPTAFYLCASSILGTGNTEAFFGQGTRLTVV.

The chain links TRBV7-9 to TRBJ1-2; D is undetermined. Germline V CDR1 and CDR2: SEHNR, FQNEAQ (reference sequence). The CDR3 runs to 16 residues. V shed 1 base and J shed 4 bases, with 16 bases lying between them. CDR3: CASSLVDGKASYGYTF. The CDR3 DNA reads TGTGCCAGCAGCTTAGTCGACGGGAAGGCGAGCTATGGCTACACCTTC.

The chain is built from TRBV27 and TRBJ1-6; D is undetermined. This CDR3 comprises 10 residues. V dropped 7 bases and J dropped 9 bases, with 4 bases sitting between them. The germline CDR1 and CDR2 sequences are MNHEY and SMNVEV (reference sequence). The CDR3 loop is CASKGSPLHF. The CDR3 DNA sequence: TGTGCCAGCAAAGGTTCACCCCTCCACTTT.

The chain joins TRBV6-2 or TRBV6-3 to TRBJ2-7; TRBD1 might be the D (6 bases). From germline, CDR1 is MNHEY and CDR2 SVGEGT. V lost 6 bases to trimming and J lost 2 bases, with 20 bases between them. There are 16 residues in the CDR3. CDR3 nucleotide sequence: TGTGCCAGCAGCCACAACCGGGACATTGGGGCCTACGAGCAGTACTTC. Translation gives CASSHNRDIGAYEQYF.

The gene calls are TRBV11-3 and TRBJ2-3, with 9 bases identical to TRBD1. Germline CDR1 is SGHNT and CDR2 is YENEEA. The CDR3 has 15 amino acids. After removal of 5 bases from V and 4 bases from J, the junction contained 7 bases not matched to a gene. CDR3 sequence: CASSIGQGMSDTQYF. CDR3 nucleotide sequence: TGTGCCAGCAGCATCGGACAGGGGATGTCAGATACGCAGTATTTT.

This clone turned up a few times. In nucleotides, the CDR3 is TGTGCCAGCAGTGTTTCCGGGACAGGGGGCGGCTATGGCTACACCTTC. Its protein product is CASSVSGTGGGYGYTF. The chain has TRBV6-1 and TRBJ1-2; 12 positions agree with TRBD1. CDR1 MNHNS and CDR2 SASEGT come from the germline V gene. This CDR3 has 16 residues. With 4 bases clipped from V and 4 bases from J, the junction kept 7 bases outside the gene matches.

The CDR3 region is CASSHLKPTTGTGGYTF. The CDR3 DNA follows: TGCGCCAGCAGCCATCTCAAACCGACCACCGGGACGGGGGGCTACACCTTC. The chain couples TRBV4-1 to TRBJ1-2; D is possibly TRBD1 (5 bases). This CDR3 comprises 17 residues. V gave up 3 bases and J gave up 8 bases, with 25 bases separating them. Looked up from germline, CDR1 is MGHRA and CDR2 is YSYEKL.

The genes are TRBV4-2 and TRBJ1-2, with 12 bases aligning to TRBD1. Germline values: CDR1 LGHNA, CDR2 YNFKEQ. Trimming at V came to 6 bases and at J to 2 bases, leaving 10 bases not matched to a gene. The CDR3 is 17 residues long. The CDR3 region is CASSPKGGTGGNYGYTF. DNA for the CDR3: TGTGCCAGCAGTCCCAAAGGGGGGACAGGGGGCAACTATGGCTACACCTTC.

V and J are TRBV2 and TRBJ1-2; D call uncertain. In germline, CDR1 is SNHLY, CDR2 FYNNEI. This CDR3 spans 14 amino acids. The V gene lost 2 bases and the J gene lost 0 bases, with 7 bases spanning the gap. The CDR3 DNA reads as TGTGCCAGCAGTGAAATGCTCGCTAACTATGGCTACACCTTC. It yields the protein CASSEMLANYGYTF.

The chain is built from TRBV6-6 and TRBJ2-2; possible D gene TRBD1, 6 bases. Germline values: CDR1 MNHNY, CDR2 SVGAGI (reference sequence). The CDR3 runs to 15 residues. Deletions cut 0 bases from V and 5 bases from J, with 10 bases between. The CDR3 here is CASSYSIGGTGELFF. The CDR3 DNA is TGTGCCAGCAGTTACTCGATAGGGGGAACCGGGGAGCTGTTTTTT.

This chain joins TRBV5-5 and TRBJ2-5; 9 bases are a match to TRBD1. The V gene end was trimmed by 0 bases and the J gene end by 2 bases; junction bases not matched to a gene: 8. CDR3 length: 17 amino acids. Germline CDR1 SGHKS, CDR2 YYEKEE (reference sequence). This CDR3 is CASSLGTGAGVQETQYF. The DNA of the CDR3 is TGTGCCAGCAGCTTGGGGACAGGGGCCGGGGTACAAGAGACCCAGTACTTC. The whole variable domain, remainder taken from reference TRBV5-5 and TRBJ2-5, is DAGVTQSPTHLIKTRGQQVTLRCSPISGHKSVSWYQQVLGQGPQFIFQYYEKEERGRGNFPDRFSARQFPNYSSELNVNALLLGDSALYLCASSLGTGAGVQETQYFGPGTRLLVL.

The CDR3 sequence: CATSGTGDSGNTIYF. As DNA, the CDR3 is TGTGCCACCTCAGGGACAGGGGACTCTGGAAACACCATATATTTT. The J gene is TRBJ1-3, the V gene TRBV24-1; 10 bases are a match to TRBD1. The J segment lost 0 bases and the V segment lost 9 bases, leaving 4 bases of the junction unmatched. The CDR3 is 15 residues long. From germline, CDR1 is KGHDR and CDR2 SFDVKD.

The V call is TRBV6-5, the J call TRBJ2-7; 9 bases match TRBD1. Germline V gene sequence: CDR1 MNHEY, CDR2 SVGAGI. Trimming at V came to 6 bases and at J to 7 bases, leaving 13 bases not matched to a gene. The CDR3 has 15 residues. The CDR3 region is CASRVEDRGFGEQYV. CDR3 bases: TGTGCCAGCAGAGTCGAGGACAGGGGATTCGGAGAGCAGTACGTC.

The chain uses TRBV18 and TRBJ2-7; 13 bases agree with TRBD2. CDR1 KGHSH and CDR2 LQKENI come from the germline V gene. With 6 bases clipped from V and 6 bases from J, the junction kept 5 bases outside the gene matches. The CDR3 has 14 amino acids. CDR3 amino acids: CASSTSGGSREQYV. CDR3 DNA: TGTGCCAGCTCGACTAGCGGGGGGTCTCGCGAGCAGTACGTC.

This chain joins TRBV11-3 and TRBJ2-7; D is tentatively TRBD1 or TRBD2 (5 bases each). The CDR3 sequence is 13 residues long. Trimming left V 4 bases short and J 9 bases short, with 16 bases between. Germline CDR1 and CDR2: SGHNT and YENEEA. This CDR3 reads CASSSSRRGRQYF. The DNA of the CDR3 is TGTGCCAGCAGCTCCAGTCGCCGGGGACGGCAGTACTTC.

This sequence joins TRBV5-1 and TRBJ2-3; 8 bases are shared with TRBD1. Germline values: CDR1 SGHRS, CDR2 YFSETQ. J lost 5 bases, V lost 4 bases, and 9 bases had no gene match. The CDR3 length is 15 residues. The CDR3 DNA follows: TGCGCCAGCAGCGTCCAGGACAGGGATATAGATACGCAGTATTTT. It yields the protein CASSVQDRDIDTQYF.